Below, 14 T cell receptor beta chains from the same sample are listed, as sequenced in a study of early T cells in non-severe SARS-CoV-2 infection (TCRdb year 2021). Libraries were made using 5' RACE. TCRdb records NextSeq 500 as the sequencer. TCRdb trimmed public reads at Q25 via fastp, called clones via MiXCR and kept in-frame beta chains. Duplicate CDR3 protein sequences are folded into a single record with the most common DNA and genes. This sample is represented by some 35,000 distinct CDR3 sequences; under 7% of them were singletons. The ten top clones hold around 25% of the sample. This specimen was whole blood, taken at baseline. The source of these receptors is an adult who was a healthcare worker with PCR-confirmed SARS-CoV-2 infection or an uninfected control (not recorded which).

This clonotype was counted ten times or more. The genes are TRBV7-2 and TRBJ2-3; D is possibly TRBD2 (6 bases). CDR1 SGHTA and CDR2 FQGNSA come from the germline V gene. The CDR3 length is 16 residues. Trimming left V 6 bases short and J 4 bases short, with 20 bases between. CDR3 DNA: TGTGCCAGCAGTAACGGGCCGGGAGCTAGTGCAGATACGCAGTATTTT. Translation gives CASSNGPGASADTQYF.

Ten or more counts support this clonotype. The chain joins TRBV7-9 to TRBJ1-3, with a tentative D call TRBD1 (5 bases). Germline lookup yields CDR1 SEHNR and CDR2 FQNEAQ (reference sequence). V dropped 5 bases and J dropped 4 bases, with 15 bases sitting between them. The CDR3 has 15 residues. CDR3 region: CASSPARVSGNTIYF. In DNA form, the CDR3 reads TGTGCCAGCAGCCCCGCCAGGGTGAGCGGAAACACCATATATTTT.

V usage is TRBV20-1 and J usage is TRBJ2-1; 9 bases line up with TRBD1. The CDR3 covers 14 residues. The V segment lost 6 bases and the J segment 3 bases; nucleotides outside the gene matches: 6. Germline V gene data show CDR1 as DFQATT and CDR2 as SNEGSKA (reference sequence). The CDR3 region is CSARDRAHYNEQFF. The CDR3, as DNA: TGCAGTGCCAGGGACAGGGCCCACTACAATGAGCAGTTCTTC.

This sequence joins TRBV9 and TRBJ1-6; D is perhaps TRBD1 (6 bases). Trimming removed 4 bases at V and 10 bases at J, with 15 bases between. The germline gives CDR1 SGDLS, CDR2 YYNGEE. This CDR3 comprises 14 residues. DNA for the CDR3: TGTGCCAGCAGCTTCGGGGGCTCAGACTCACCCCTCCACTTT. It translates to CASSFGGSDSPLHF. Using reference TRBV9 and TRBJ1-6 for the parts outside the CDR3, the full variable domain is DSGVTQTPKHLITATGQRVTLRCSPRSGDLSVYWYQQSLDQGLQFLIQYYNGEERAKGNILERFSAQQFPDLHSELNLSSLELGDSALYFCASSFGGSDSPLHFGNGTRLTVT.

The rearrangement links TRBV6-5 to TRBJ1-6; no firm D call. V was trimmed by 4 bases and J by 6 bases, leaving 7 bases between them. The CDR3 loop spans 13 amino acids. The germline CDR1 and CDR2 sequences are MNHEY and SVGAGI. Here the CDR3 reads CASSSQANSPLHF. CDR3 coding DNA: TGTGCCAGCAGTTCGCAGGCTAATTCACCCCTCCACTTT.

The J gene is TRBJ1-5, the V gene TRBV30; D gene ambiguous. Germline V lookup: CDR1 GTSNPN, CDR2 SVGIG (reference sequence). Trimming cost V 0 bases and J 7 bases, with 10 bases left between them. The CDR3 is 13 amino acids. The DNA for the CDR3 is TGTGCCTGGAGTGTACACGGCGGACAGCCCCAGCATTTT. Its translation: CAWSVHGGQPQHF.

This clonotype was seen only a few times. The chain recombines TRBV14 with TRBJ1-6, with D uncertain. Germline V gene sequence: CDR1 SGHDN, CDR2 FVKESK. V lost 3 bases to trimming and J lost 7 bases, with 10 bases between them. The length of the CDR3 is 14 residues. CDR3 coding DNA: TGTGCCAGCAGCCACGAGGTTCGGAATTCACCCCTCCACTTT. Translating gives CASSHEVRNSPLHF.

This clonotype was picked up a small number of times. This chain joins TRBV18 and TRBJ2-7; 7 nucleotides match TRBD1. CDR3 length equals 12 residues. CDR1 and CDR2 from the germline V gene are KGHSH and LQKENI. Trimming removed 4 bases from V and 6 bases from J; junction bases left unmatched: 3. CDR3 sequence (DNA): TGTGCCAGCTCACGAGGGGGCGCCGAGCAGTACTTC. Encoded protein: CASSRGGAEQYF.

This clonotype was recorded at least ten times. The gene calls are TRBV7-8 and TRBJ2-1; the match to TRBD2 covers 9 bases. The CDR3 contains 14 residues. From germline, CDR1 is SGHVS and CDR2 FQNEAQ. V was pared by 0 bases and J by 16 bases, with 10 bases of the junction left unmatched. The CDR3, as DNA: TGTGCCAGCAGCTTAGCCGGCGCCGGGACTAGCCCTTTCTTC. It specifies CASSLAGAGTSPFF. The full variable domain, rest sourced from reference TRBV7-8 and TRBJ2-1, is GAGVSQSPRYKVAKRGQDVALRCDPISGHVSLFWYQQALGQGPEFLTYFQNEAQLDKSGLPSDRFFAERPEGSVSTLKIQRTQQEDSAVYLCASSLAGAGTSPFFGPGTRLTVL.

V gene TRBV20-1 combines with J gene TRBJ1-1; TRBD1 matches 8 bases. This CDR3 comprises 13 residues. J gave up 0 bases and V 8 bases, and 5 bases lay outside the gene matches. The germline CDR1 and CDR2 sequences are DFQATT and SNEGSKA (reference sequence). CDR3 loop: CSLDRELNTEAFF. The CDR3 DNA is TGCAGTCTGGACAGGGAACTGAACACTGAAGCTTTCTTT.

Comments on this clonotype: The junction differs from germline at one of its ends, possibly a read error. The V call is TRBV2, the J call TRBJ2-3; unclear D gene. Per the germline V gene, CDR1 is SNHLY and CDR2 is FYNNEI. This CDR3 is 12 amino acids long. CDR3 sequence (DNA): TGTGCCAGCAGGGAAGACTCAGATACGCAGTATTTT. This sequence encodes CASREDSDTQYF.

This clonotype was recorded at least ten times. The V call is TRBV7-8, the J call TRBJ2-7; D gene ambiguous. Germline-derived CDR1 and CDR2 are SGHVS and FQNEAQ. This CDR3 comprises 13 residues. Trimming shortened V by 0 bases and J by 3 bases, and 6 bases separated the two germline ends. CDR3 in amino acids: CASSLAGVYEQYF. CDR3 nucleotides: TGTGCCAGCAGCTTAGCAGGTGTCTACGAGCAGTACTTC.

The table lists this clonotype with many counts. The genes are TRBV27 and TRBJ1-1; 8 bases map to TRBD1. The CDR3 extends over 16 amino acids. The germline CDR1 and CDR2 sequences are MNHEY and SMNVEV (reference sequence). Germline trimming cut 6 bases from V and 0 bases from J; bases unmatched to any gene: 9. In DNA, the CDR3 is TGTGCCAGCAGGCTGACAGGGGCCATGATGAACACTGAAGCTTTCTTT. As protein: CASRLTGAMMNTEAFF.

This clonotype was seen many times. V is TRBV6-2 or TRBV6-3 and J is TRBJ1-2; D might be TRBD1 (5 bases). This CDR3 has 14 amino acids. Germline V lookup: CDR1 MNHEY, CDR2 SVGEGT. V lost 6 bases and J lost 12, with 23 bases in between. CDR3 loop: CASSTWDSVEGNTF. In nucleotides, the CDR3 is TGTGCCAGCAGCACTTGGGACTCCGTAGAGGGAAACACCTTC.